This T cell receptor beta chain emerged from a study of siplizumab effects on memory and regulatory T cells. Assay: immunoSEQ multiplex PCR; the TCRdb copy retains only in-frame clones and omits some. There are around 78,000 clones in the sample; about 89% occur only once, and approximately 28% lies in the top ten. The TCR comes from a human donor in good health. Sequencing used CD8+ T cells sorted from blood.

CDR3 nucleotides: TGTGCCAGCAGTTACACAACGACTAGCGGGATCAATGAGCAGTTCTTC. Residues: CASSYTTTSGINEQFF. The chain couples TRBV6-5 to TRBJ2-1; 11 nucleotides match TRBD2. Germline trimming cut 2 bases from V and 6 bases from J; bases unmatched to any gene: 6. The CDR3 sequence is 16 residues long. Per germline, CDR1 MNHEY and CDR2 SVGAGI.